Here is one T cell receptor (beta chain) with its context. This record belongs to a study of stem cell transplantation in POMP-related autoinflammatory disease. Sequencing was performed with immunoSEQ multiplex PCR; in TCRdb, only in-frame clones are kept and a portion is missing. The sample has about 32,000 clones, around 90% seen once; the top ten hold 0.72%. Germline assignment: CDR1 SGHRS and CDR2 YFSETQ. This CDR3 is built from 14 residues. V gave up 1 base and J gave up 5 bases; unmatched junction bases: 3. This TCR was sampled from a human donor with POMP-related autoinflammation and immune dysregulation (PRAID). Sequences were derived from CD4+ T cells from PBMCs, sampled before stem cell transplantation. The chain employs TRBV5-1 and TRBJ2-7; 10 bases map to TRBD1. In DNA form, the CDR3 reads TGCGCCAGCAGCTTGACGACAGGGGGCAACGAGCAGTACTTC. Protein sequence: CASSLTTGGNEQYF.